This is a list of T cell receptor beta chains from one sample in a study of blood T cell repertoires in COVID-19. Libraries were prepared by immunoSEQ multiplex PCR; TCRdb keeps only in-frame clonotypes and omits some of them. The repertoire holds over 250,000 clones, with 89% as singletons. The sequenced sample was PBMCs or T cells enriched from blood (not recorded which). The receptors here all came from a woman aged 55-69 years who had recovered from COVID-19. The CDR3 runs from the conserved cysteine through the conserved F or W. D genes are given only for firm matches. The size field is filled for only some rows; it gives once, few, many or a size class.

TRBV12-3/TRBV12-4	NA	TRBJ1-2	few	TGTGCCAGCAGTTCCCTCAGGGTTGGCTACACCTTC	CASSSLRVGYTF
TRBV5-1	NA	TRBJ2-7	NA	TGCGCCAGCAGCTTGTCGGGAGACTTCTACGAGCAGTACTTC	CASSLSGDFYEQYF
TRBV7-8	NA	TRBJ1-3	NA	TGTGCCAGCAGCCTTGTAGGAAACACCATATATTTT	CASSLVGNTIYF
TRBV7-9	NA	TRBJ2-5	NA	TGTGCCAGCAGCCGCGATGGCGGGTGGGAGACCCAGTACTTC	CASSRDGGWETQYF
TRBV6-5	NA	TRBJ1-5	NA	TGTGCCAGCAGACTACGGGGTGGGTATCAGCCCCAGCATTTT	CASRLRGGYQPQHF
TRBV18	NA	TRBJ1-3	NA	TGTGCCAGCTCACCCGCAGGGGCAGAAAACACCATATATTTT	CASSPAGAENTIYF
TRBV5-1	TRBD2	TRBJ2-7	NA	TGCGCCAGCAGCTTGGACGGACTAGATGTACACGAGCAGTACTTC	CASSLDGLDVHEQYF
TRBV28	NA	TRBJ2-7	NA	TGTGCCAGCAGACGGGACTTTTTCGGGTACTTC	CASRRDFFGYF
TRBV18	TRBD1	TRBJ1-4	NA	TGTGCCAGCTCACCTTCCCGGGACAGGGTCCAGAAACTGTTTTTT	CASSPSRDRVQKLFF
TRBV15	NA	TRBJ2-5	NA	TGTGCCACCAGCTCCGGTGGGGCGAGGGAGACCCAGTACTTC	CATSSGGARETQYF
TRBV28	NA	TRBJ1-2	NA	TGTGCCAGCAGTTTCGGTGTCCGGGACTACACCTTC	CASSFGVRDYTF
TRBV18	NA	TRBJ1-4	once	TGTGCCAGCTCACCACCGACAGAGATTAATGAAAAACTGTTTTTT	CASSPPTEINEKLFF
TRBV11-2	NA	TRBJ2-7	NA	TGTGCCAGCAGCCCCTACTCCCACGAGCAGTACTTC	CASSPYSHEQYF
TRBV28	TRBD1	TRBJ1-1	NA	TGTGCCAGCAGACAACCGGGACAGGGAACTGAAGCTTTCTTT	CASRQPGQGTEAFF
TRBV29-1	NA	TRBJ1-2	NA	TGCAGCATACGGCAACAGGGTAACTATGGCTACACCTTC	CSIRQQGNYGYTF